These 19 T cell receptor beta chains came from one sample sequenced in a study of T cell responses to AZD1222 COVID-19 vaccine. The repertoire was sequenced with immunoSEQ multiplex PCR; TCRdb's copy has only in-frame clones and lacks some. The sample shows 100,000 to 140,000 clones, 90% to 95% of them seen only once. Specimen: peripheral blood, collected 28 days after the second AZD1222 dose. The receptor source for this set is an adult who received the AZD1222 COVID-19 vaccine.

This chain joins TRBV19 and TRBJ2-1; no reliable D call. From germline, CDR1 is LNHDA and CDR2 SQIVND (reference sequence). V was shortened by 6 bases and J by 4 bases, with 10 bases between the two germline ends. The CDR3 contains 13 residues. The CDR3 sequence is CASRAGEYNEQFF. CDR3 DNA: TGTGCCAGTAGGGCCGGAGAGTACAATGAGCAGTTCTTC.

This clone has only one observation. V and J are TRBV6-5 and TRBJ2-7; D is possibly TRBD1 or TRBD2 (6 bases each). V lost 2 bases to trimming and J lost 4 bases, with 12 bases between them. This CDR3 has 14 residues. From germline, CDR1 is MNHEY and CDR2 SVGAGI. CDR3 nucleotides: TGTGCCAGCAGTTACGGGGGGCTTCAGTACGAGCAGTACTTC. It yields the protein CASSYGGLQYEQYF.

There are a few counts of this clone. The rearrangement uses TRBV7-2 and TRBJ2-3; the D is unclear. V was pared by 1 base and J by 5 bases, with 10 bases between. The CDR3 spans 14 residues. Germline V gives CDR1 SGHTA, CDR2 FQGNSA. CDR3 bases: TGTGCCAGCAGCTTAGTTGGGAATGTAGATACGCAGTATTTT. Amino acids: CASSLVGNVDTQYF.

V usage is TRBV27 and J usage is TRBJ1-6, with no clear D. Germline CDR1 reads MNHEY; CDR2 reads SMNVEV (reference sequence). The CDR3 loop spans 15 amino acids. The V end lost 3 bases, the J end lost 6 bases, and 12 bases lay between the germline ends. The CDR3 is CASSLGIDGNSPLHF. The CDR3, as DNA: TGTGCCAGCAGTTTGGGGATAGACGGTAATTCACCCCTCCACTTT.

This clone was recorded only once. The rearrangement uses TRBV15 and TRBJ2-5, with D maybe TRBD2 (7 bases). The CDR3 contains 16 residues. Per germline, CDR1 LNHNV and CDR2 YYDKDF (reference sequence). Trimming took off 2 bases at V and 3 bases at J, with 16 bases between the two ends. The CDR3 nucleotides are TGTGCCACCAGCAGAAGTTTGGGGGCGGGGGAAGAGACCCAGTACTTC. Translated: CATSRSLGAGEETQYF.

The chain employs TRBV29-1 and TRBJ2-1; 9 bases align to TRBD1. V was pared by 6 bases and J by 6 bases, with 9 bases of the junction left unmatched. Germline-derived CDR1 and CDR2 are SQVTM and ANQGSEA. The CDR3 loop spans 14 amino acids. Here the CDR3 DNA reads TGCAGCGTGAAACCCGGGACAGGGACCAATGAGCAGTTCTTC. Translated, it gives CSVKPGTGTNEQFF.

The chain recombines TRBV19 with TRBJ2-1; 9 bases line up with TRBD2. With V trimmed by 3 bases and J by 2 bases, 5 bases remained unmatched. The CDR3 spans 16 residues. The germline CDR1 and CDR2 sequences are LNHDA and SQIVND (reference sequence). CDR3 region: CASSMGSGSTYNEQFF. In DNA, the CDR3 is TGTGCCAGTAGTATGGGTAGCGGGAGTACCTACAATGAGCAGTTCTTC.

The chain carries TRBV11-3 and TRBJ1-3, with 10 bases matching TRBD1. The germline V gene has CDR1 SGHNT and CDR2 YENEEA. J lost 1 base, V lost 5 bases, and 5 bases had no gene match. The CDR3 runs 16 residues. CDR3 DNA: TGTGCCAGCAGCCCCGACAGGGGGCGTTCTGGAAACACCATATATTTT. This translates into CASSPDRGRSGNTIYF.

This clone appeared a single time. The chain couples TRBV25-1 to TRBJ2-6; no definite D call. This CDR3 has 13 amino acids. V was pared by 3 bases and J by 1 base, with 1 base between. CDR1 and CDR2 from the germline V gene are MGHDK and SYGVNS. As DNA, the CDR3 is TGTGCCAGCAGTGAGTCTGGGGCCAACGTCCTGACTTTC. Translation gives CASSESGANVLTF.

V and J are TRBV3-1 (or the pseudogene TRBV3-2) and TRBJ2-1; 12 nucleotides line up with TRBD2. Per germline, CDR1 LGHDT and CDR2 YNNKEL (reference sequence). This CDR3 has 17 amino acids. With 1 base clipped from V and 7 bases from J, the junction kept 8 bases outside the gene matches. CDR3 sequence (DNA): TGTGCCAGCAGCCAAGGTGGACTAGCGGGATGGGAAAATGAGCAGTTCTTC. Protein: CASSQGGLAGWENEQFF.

The V and J genes are TRBV18 and TRBJ2-1, with a tentative D call TRBD2 (6 bases). This CDR3 has 16 amino acids. Germline CDR1 KGHSH, CDR2 LQKENI. V was shortened by 3 bases and J by 2 bases, with 14 bases between the two germline ends. For the CDR3, the DNA is TGTGCCAGCTCACCTTTCCAGGGAGGTACCTACAATGAGCAGTTCTTC. It encodes CASSPFQGGTYNEQFF.

This rearrangement joins TRBV18 to TRBJ2-7; D is possibly TRBD2 (6 bases). The V gene lost 3 bases and the J gene lost 2 bases, with 11 bases spanning the gap. The CDR3 length is 14 residues. CDR1 is KGHSH, CDR2 LQKENI, per germline. The CDR3 is CASSPVTGAYEQYF. The CDR3 nucleotides are TGTGCCAGCTCACCGGTGACGGGAGCCTACGAGCAGTACTTC.

The chain uses TRBV7-9 and TRBJ2-3; TRBD1 agrees at 7 bases. In germline, CDR1 is SEHNR, CDR2 FQNEAQ (reference sequence). The CDR3 is 17 residues long. Losses at the gene ends were 4 bases for V and 2 bases for J; bases not matched to a gene: 12. The CDR3 loop reads CASSSNEDRIFTDTQYF. DNA for the CDR3: TGTGCCAGCAGCTCCAACGAGGACAGGATCTTCACAGATACGCAGTATTTT.

CDR3 loop: CASSPFRGTEAFF. CDR3 nucleotides: TGTGCCAGCAGCCCTTTCCGTGGCACTGAAGCTTTCTTT. V is TRBV7-2 and J is TRBJ1-1; D remains unclear. CDR1 SGHTA and CDR2 FQGNSA come from the germline V gene. Trimming stripped 5 bases from V and 4 bases from J, with 11 bases between. The CDR3 contains 13 residues.

V gene TRBV7-2 combines with J gene TRBJ1-4; 11 bases are a match to TRBD1. Germline CDR1 SGHTA, CDR2 FQGNSA. The CDR3 has 15 residues. V shed 5 bases, J shed 7 bases, and the junction held 6 bases outside the gene matches. In DNA, the CDR3 is TGTGCCAGCAGCATCGGACAGGGGGCTCTTGAAAAACTGTTTTTT. It translates to CASSIGQGALEKLFF. The whole variable domain, filled in from reference TRBV7-2 and TRBJ1-4, reads GAGVSQSPSNKVTEKGKDVELRCDPISGHTALYWYRQSLGQGLEFLIYFQGNSAPDKSGLPSDRFSAERTGGSVSTLTIQRTQQEDSAVYLCASSIGQGALEKLFFGSGTQLSVL.

This chain uses TRBV6-4 with TRBJ2-1, with TRBD2 matching 9 bases. The trim removed 2 bases at V and 4 bases at J, leaving 3 bases unmatched. The CDR3 sequence is 15 residues long. The V gene's germline CDR1 is MRHNA and CDR2 SNTAGT. CDR3 in amino acids: CASSDEAGGYNEQFF. CDR3 nucleotide sequence: TGTGCCAGCAGTGACGAGGCGGGGGGGTACAATGAGCAGTTCTTC.

This chain joins TRBV27 and TRBJ2-3, with 7 nucleotides matching TRBD1. The CDR3 sequence is 14 residues long. The germline V gene has CDR1 MNHEY and CDR2 SMNVEV (reference sequence). V gave up 6 bases and J gave up 2 bases; unmatched junction bases: 5. The CDR3 coding sequence is TGTGCCAGCAGGGGACAGATCAACACAGATACGCAGTATTTT. Translating gives CASRGQINTDTQYF.

The J gene is TRBJ2-4, the V gene TRBV5-1; 9 positions match TRBD1. Germline CDR1 reads SGHRS; CDR2 reads YFSETQ. Trimming cost V 4 bases and J 0 bases; bases outside gene matches: 11. The CDR3 length is 18 residues. CDR3 sequence reads: CASSLDRGGNAAKNIQYF. The CDR3 nucleotides are TGCGCCAGCAGCCTGGACAGGGGCGGGAATGCAGCCAAAAACATTCAGTACTTC.

This sequence joins TRBV4-3 and TRBJ2-1; TRBD2 matches at 8 bases. The CDR3 sequence is 13 residues long. V was pared by 1 base and J by 15 bases, with 8 bases of the junction left unmatched. Germline CDR1 and CDR2: LGHNA and YSLEER. CDR3 amino acids: CASSQVLAVSLFF. The CDR3 DNA is TGCGCCAGCAGCCAAGTACTAGCGGTCTCTTTGTTCTTC.